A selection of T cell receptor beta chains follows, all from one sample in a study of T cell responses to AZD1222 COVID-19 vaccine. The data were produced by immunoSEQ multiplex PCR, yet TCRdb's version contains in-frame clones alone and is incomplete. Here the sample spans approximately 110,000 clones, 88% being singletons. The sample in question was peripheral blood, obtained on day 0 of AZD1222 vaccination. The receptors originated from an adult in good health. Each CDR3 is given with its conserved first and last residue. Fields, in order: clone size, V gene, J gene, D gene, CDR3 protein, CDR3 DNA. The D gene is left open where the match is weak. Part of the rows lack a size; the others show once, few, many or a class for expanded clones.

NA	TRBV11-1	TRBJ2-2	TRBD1	CASSSRTGRDEEELFF	TGTGCCAGCAGCTCAAGGACAGGGCGGGACGAGGAGGAGCTGTTTTTT
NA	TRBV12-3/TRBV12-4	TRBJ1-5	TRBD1	CASGGQINQPQHF	TGTGCCAGCGGGGGACAGATCAATCAGCCCCAGCATTTT
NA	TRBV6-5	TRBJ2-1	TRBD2	CASSPGGREGSRQFF	TGTGCCAGCAGTCCCGGTGGGCGGGAGGGTAGCAGGCAGTTCTTC
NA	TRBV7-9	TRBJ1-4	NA	CASSLQSELNEKLFF	TGTGCCAGCAGCTTACAGAGTGAACTTAATGAAAAACTGTTTTTT
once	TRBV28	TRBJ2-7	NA	CASSFGGNRYEQYF	TGTGCCAGCAGTTTCGGTGGGAACCGCTACGAGCAGTACTTC
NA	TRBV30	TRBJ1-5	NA	CAWDTGQHNQPQHF	TGTGCCTGGGACACCGGACAGCACAATCAGCCCCAGCATTTT
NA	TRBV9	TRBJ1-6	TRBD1	CASSTRDRGGDNSPLHF	TGTGCCAGCAGCACCCGGGACAGGGGGGGAGATAATTCACCCCTCCACTTT
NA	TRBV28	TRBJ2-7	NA	CASRVRGLAYEQYF	TGTGCCAGCAGGGTCCGGGGGCTTGCCTACGAGCAGTACTTC
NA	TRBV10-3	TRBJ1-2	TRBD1	CAISEPLTGGFNYGYTF	TGTGCCATCAGTGAGCCATTGACAGGGGGCTTTAACTATGGCTACACCTTC
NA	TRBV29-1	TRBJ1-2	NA	CSAEGGMGYGYTF	TGCAGCGCAGAAGGGGGTATGGGGTATGGCTACACCTTC
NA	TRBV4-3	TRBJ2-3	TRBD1	CASSQGSIQGAQRADTQYF	TGCGCCAGCAGCCAAGGTTCGATACAGGGGGCGCAACGGGCAGATACGCAGTATTTT
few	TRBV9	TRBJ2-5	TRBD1	CASSPTGLRETQYF	TGTGCCAGCAGCCCGACAGGGCTCCGGGAGACCCAGTACTTC
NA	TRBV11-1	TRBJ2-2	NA	CASSLGQDYGELFF	TGTGCCAGCAGCTTAGGGCAGGACTACGGGGAGCTGTTTTTT
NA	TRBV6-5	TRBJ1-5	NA	CASGPGSFNQPQHF	TGTGCCAGCGGACCAGGTTCTTTCAATCAGCCCCAGCATTTT
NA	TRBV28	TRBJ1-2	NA	CASTVGGLYGYTF	TGTGCCAGCACAGTGGGAGGGCTCTATGGCTACACCTTC
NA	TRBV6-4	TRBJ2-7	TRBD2	CATKNYPSGSPYEQYF	TGTGCCACCAAAAATTACCCTAGCGGGAGCCCCTACGAGCAGTACTTC
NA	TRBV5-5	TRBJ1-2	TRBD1	CASSTGQGADYGYTF	TGTGCCAGCAGCACCGGGCAGGGGGCAGACTATGGCTACACCTTC
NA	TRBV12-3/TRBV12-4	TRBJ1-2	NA	CASSLGPGYGYTF	TGTGCCAGCAGTTTAGGGCCGGGCTATGGCTACACCTTC
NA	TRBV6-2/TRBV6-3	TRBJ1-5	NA	CASSYSGNDQPQHF	TGTGCCAGCAGTTACTCAGGGAACGATCAGCCCCAGCATTTT
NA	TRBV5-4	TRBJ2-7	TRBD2	CASSLVLAGGGYEQYF	TGTGCCAGCAGCTTGGTACTAGCGGGAGGAGGTTACGAGCAGTACTTC
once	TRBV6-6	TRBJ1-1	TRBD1	CASTPAGGGTEAFF	TGTGCCAGCACCCCGGCAGGGGGAGGGACTGAAGCTTTCTTT
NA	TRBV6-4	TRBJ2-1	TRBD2	CASSGTSGSNEQFF	TGTGCCAGCAGTGGGACTAGCGGGAGCAATGAGCAGTTCTTC
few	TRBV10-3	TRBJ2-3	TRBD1	CAVGQASTDTQYF	TGTGCCGTTGGACAGGCTAGCACAGATACGCAGTATTTT
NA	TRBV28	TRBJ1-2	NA	CASSFEVPYGYTF	TGTGCCAGCAGTTTTGAGGTCCCCTATGGCTACACCTTC
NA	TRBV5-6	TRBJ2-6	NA	CASSRQSISGANVLTF	TGTGCCAGCAGTCGACAGAGCATTTCTGGGGCCAACGTCCTGACTTTC
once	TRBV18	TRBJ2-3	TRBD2	CASSPRGTSGSDTQYF	TGTGCCAGCTCACCGAGGGGGACTAGCGGGAGCGATACGCAGTATTTT
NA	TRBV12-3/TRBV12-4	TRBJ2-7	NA	CASGQSYEQYF	TGTGCCAGCGGGCAGTCCTACGAGCAGTACTTC
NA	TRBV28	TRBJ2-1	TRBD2	CASSSSVSGRAINEQFF	TGTGCCAGCAGTTCCTCAGTCAGCGGGAGGGCTATCAATGAGCAGTTCTTC
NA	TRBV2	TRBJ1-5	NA	CASRDQTGANQPQHF	TGTGCCAGCAGGGACCAGACAGGCGCCAATCAGCCCCAGCATTTT
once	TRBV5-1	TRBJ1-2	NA	CASSPRTPLGNYGYTF	TGCGCCAGCAGCCCACGGACGCCTTTAGGAAACTATGGCTACACCTTC
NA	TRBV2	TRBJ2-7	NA	CASTRDGWEEQYF	TGTGCCAGCACTCGGGACGGGTGGGAAGAGCAGTACTTC
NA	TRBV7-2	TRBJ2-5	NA	CASSLYSRLDSKETQYF	TGTGCCAGCAGCTTATATTCCCGTTTGGACAGTAAAGAGACCCAGTACTTC
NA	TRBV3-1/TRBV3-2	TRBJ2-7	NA	CASSQGTSYEQYF	TGTGCCAGCAGCCAAGGAACTTCCTACGAGCAGTACTTC
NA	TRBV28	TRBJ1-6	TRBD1	CASSTNRDSSPLHF	TGTGCCAGCAGTACCAACAGGGACAGCTCACCCCTCCACTTT
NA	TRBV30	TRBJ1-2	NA	CAWSNRENYGYTF	TGTGCCTGGAGTAACAGGGAAAACTATGGCTACACCTTC
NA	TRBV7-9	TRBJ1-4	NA	CASSRGEEKLFF	TGTGCCAGCAGCCGGGGGGAGGAAAAACTGTTTTTT
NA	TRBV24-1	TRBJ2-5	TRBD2	CATSFGSAGDETQYF	TGTGCCACCAGTTTCGGATCAGCGGGAGACGAGACCCAGTACTTC
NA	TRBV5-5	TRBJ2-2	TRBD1	CASSHRGPPGELFF	TGTGCCAGCAGCCACAGGGGGCCGCCCGGGGAGCTGTTTTTT
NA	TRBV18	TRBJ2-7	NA	CASSPPRDTYEQYF	TGTGCCAGCTCACCACCCCGGGACACCTACGAGCAGTACTTC
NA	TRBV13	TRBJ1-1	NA	CASSLSRGSSMGAFF	TGTGCCAGCAGCTTATCCCGGGGGAGTTCAATGGGGGCTTTCTTT
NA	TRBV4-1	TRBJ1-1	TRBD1	CASSLRTGVNTEAFF	TGCGCCAGCAGCCTAAGGACAGGGGTGAACACTGAAGCTTTCTTT
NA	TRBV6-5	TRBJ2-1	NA	CASSYSDLNYNEQFF	TGTGCCAGCAGTTACTCTGACTTGAACTACAATGAGCAGTTCTTC
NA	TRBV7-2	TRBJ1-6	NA	CASSSGSNNSPLHF	TGTGCCAGCAGCTCCGGGAGTAATAATTCACCCCTCCACTTT
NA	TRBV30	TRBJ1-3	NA	CAWREVTASGNTIYF	TGTGCCTGGAGAGAGGTGACAGCCTCTGGAAACACCATATATTTT
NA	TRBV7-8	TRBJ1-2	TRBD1	CASSLTGTGKDYTF	TGTGCCAGCAGCTTAACCGGGACAGGAAAAGACTACACCTTC
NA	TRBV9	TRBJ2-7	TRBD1	CASSVAPGTASYEQYF	TGTGCCAGCAGCGTAGCACCCGGGACAGCTTCCTACGAGCAGTACTTC
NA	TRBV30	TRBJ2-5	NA	CAWSGGDGETQYF	TGTGCCTGGAGTGGAGGGGATGGGGAGACCCAGTACTTC
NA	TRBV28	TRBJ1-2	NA	CASSPPVTNYGYTF	TGTGCCAGCAGCCCCCCAGTTACTAACTATGGCTACACCTTC
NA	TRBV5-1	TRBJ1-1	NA	CASSLAGASTEAFF	TGCGCCAGCAGCTTGGCCGGTGCGTCCACTGAAGCTTTCTTT
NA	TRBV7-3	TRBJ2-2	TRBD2	CASSLTRTSGNTGELFF	TGTGCCAGCAGCTTAACCCGAACTAGCGGAAACACCGGGGAGCTGTTTTTT
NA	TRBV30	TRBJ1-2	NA	CLPGPSYGYTF	TGTTTGCCAGGCCCCAGCTATGGCTACACCTTC
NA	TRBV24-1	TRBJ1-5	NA	CATSSTLSNQPQHF	TGTGCCACCAGTTCGACACTTAGCAATCAGCCCCAGCATTTT
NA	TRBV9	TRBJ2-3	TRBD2	CASSGTGGGVPQYF	TGTGCCAGCAGCGGCACCGGGGGAGGGGTTCCGCAGTATTTT
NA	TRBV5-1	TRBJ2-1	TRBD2	CASSLASGSYNEQFF	TGCGCCAGCAGCTTGGCTAGCGGGAGCTACAATGAGCAGTTCTTC
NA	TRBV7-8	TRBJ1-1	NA	CASREMNTEAFF	TGTGCCAGCAGGGAGATGAACACTGAAGCTTTCTTT